The clone carrying this T cell receptor (beta chain) came up a few times. Its target is not known. The data are from a study of early T cells in non-severe SARS-CoV-2 infection. Study-level information: Chains were unpaired, as sequencing was done on bulk RNA from unsorted whole blood. Whole-study findings and limits: VDJdb matching favored anti-spike CD8 responses, missing private and CD4 specificities.

Attachment of unique molecular identifiers was made to individual cDNA molecules. TCRdb re-analysed the 5' RACE reads in MiXCR, keeping a single row per CDR3 protein. The sample has 32,000 or so distinct CDR3 sequences, over 9% seen once. The CDR3 extends over 14 amino acids. V gave up 3 bases and J gave up 4 bases, with 16 bases separating them. The germline gives CDR1 DFQATT, CDR2 SNEGSKA (reference sequence). The chain employs TRBV20-1 and TRBJ2-7; D ambiguous. This clonotype was obtained from an adult who was a healthcare worker with PCR-confirmed SARS-CoV-2 infection or an uninfected control (not recorded which). Sequenced material: whole blood. The DNA for the CDR3 is TGCAGTGCTAGCGCACCATCGGACGGATACGAGCAGTACTTC. This codes for CSASAPSDGYEQYF.